These 30 T cell receptor beta chains share one sample of origin, sequenced in a study of response to subunit inactivated influenza vaccine. TCRdb re-derived calls from the RT-PCR reads in MiXCR, one entry per CDR3 protein. The sample yields around 300,000 distinct CDR3 sequences, roughly 22% seen once. The source material was PBMCs from blood, sampled approximately 22 months after vaccination. The receptors originated from a man aged 45 to 75 who received an inactivated influenza vaccine.

This clonotype has a count of ten or more. This chain links TRBV12-3 or TRBV12-4 with TRBJ2-3, with D unresolved. CDR3 length: 15 amino acids. V was trimmed by 6 bases and J by 2 bases, leaving 15 bases between them. CDR3 region: CASSYGWGSTDTQYF. As DNA, the CDR3 is TGTGCCAGCAGCTACGGTTGGGGTTCCACAGATACGCAGTATTTT.

A few counts support this clonotype. This CDR3 reads CASSQDFRTNYGYTF. CDR3 in DNA: TGCGCCAGCAGCCAAGATTTTCGAACTAACTATGGCTACACCTTC. The chain has TRBV4-3 and TRBJ1-2, with D hard to call. Germline loops: CDR1 LGHNA, CDR2 YSLEER. This CDR3 region has 15 residues. V was clipped by 0 bases and J by 0 bases, with 8 bases between them.

The chain carries TRBV29-1 and TRBJ1-2; D unclear. V shed 3 bases and J shed 1 base, with 6 bases lying between them. The V gene's germline CDR1 is SQVTM and CDR2 ANQGSEA. The CDR3 is made up of 12 amino acids. DNA of the CDR3: TGCAGCGTTGACTCCGTTAACTATGGCTACACCTTC. Its translation is CSVDSVNYGYTF.

The V gene is TRBV7-9, the J gene TRBJ2-3, with a weak D call TRBD2 (6 bases). Trimming removed 5 bases from V and 2 bases from J, with 11 bases in between. The length of the CDR3 is 14 residues. Germline-derived CDR1 and CDR2 are SEHNR and FQNEAQ (reference sequence). The DNA of the CDR3 is TGTGCCAGCAGCCCAGCGGGTCCCACAGATACGCAGTATTTT. Protein sequence: CASSPAGPTDTQYF. Together with reference TRBV7-9 and TRBJ2-3, the CDR3 gives the full variable domain: DTGVSQNPRHKITKRGQNVTFRCDPISEHNRLYWYRQTLGQGPEFLTYFQNEAQLEKSRLLSDRFSAERPKGSFSTLEIQRTEQGDSAMYLCASSPAGPTDTQYFGPGTRLTVL.

There are a few counts of this clonotype. The chain is built from TRBV20-1 and TRBJ1-2; tentative D call: TRBD1 (5 bases). The V and J ends lost 1 base and 3 bases respectively, with 18 bases between them. The CDR3 is made up of 16 amino acids. CDR1 and CDR2 from the germline V gene are DFQATT and SNEGSKA (reference sequence). CDR3: CSARAITGGAYYGYTF. The DNA of the CDR3 is TGCAGTGCTAGAGCCATAACAGGAGGCGCTTACTATGGCTACACCTTC.

This clonotype was detected a few times. This rearrangement joins TRBV5-1 to TRBJ1-4; possibly TRBD1 for D (5 bases). V lost 0 bases to trimming and J lost 4 bases, with 13 bases between them. The length of the CDR3 is 16 residues. The germline gives CDR1 SGHRS, CDR2 YFSETQ. The CDR3 bases are TGCGCCAGCAGCTTGGATTTAAGGGGCCGTAATGAAAAACTGTTTTTT. Its translation is CASSLDLRGRNEKLFF.

The chain has TRBV5-1 and TRBJ2-1, with D possibly being TRBD2 (6 bases). CDR1 SGHRS and CDR2 YFSETQ come from the germline V gene. The ends were cut back, 1 base at V and 5 bases at J, with 10 bases in the middle. The CDR3 runs to 14 residues. The CDR3 reads CASSLMRGHNEQFF. In DNA form, the CDR3 reads TGCGCCAGCAGCTTGATGCGGGGCCACAATGAGCAGTTCTTC.

The chain is built from TRBV20-1 and TRBJ1-3; D not resolved. Trimming took off 6 bases at V and 0 bases at J, with 9 bases between the two ends. This CDR3 is 13 amino acids long. Germline CDR1 is DFQATT and CDR2 is SNEGSKA (reference sequence). The CDR3, as DNA: TGCAGTGCCGCGCCGCTCTCTGGAAACACCATATATTTT. This encodes CSAAPLSGNTIYF.

The gene calls are TRBV12-3 or TRBV12-4 and TRBJ2-7, with 7 bases fitting TRBD2. The ends lost 4 bases at V and 0 bases at J; junction bases unmatched: 6. The CDR3 spans 15 residues. The CDR3 region is CASSSLARSSYEQYF. The CDR3 nucleotides read TGTGCCAGCAGTTCACTAGCGAGGAGCTCCTACGAGCAGTACTTC.

The table lists this clonotype with a few counts. The chain uses TRBV5-1 and TRBJ1-3; possible D gene TRBD1, 5 bases. CDR3 length: 16 residues. Trimming left V 2 bases short and J 0 bases short, with 12 bases between. CDR1 SGHRS and CDR2 YFSETQ come from the germline V gene. The CDR3 nucleotides read TGCGCCAGCAGCTTATCTACAGGAGCCTCTGGAAACACCATATATTTT. It yields the protein CASSLSTGASGNTIYF.

The CDR3 DNA reads TGCGCCAGCAGCCCATGGACAGCTGGAAACACCATATATTTT. Translating gives CASSPWTAGNTIYF. The chain recombines TRBV4-1 with TRBJ1-3, with D possibly TRBD1 on 6 matching bases. The ends were cut back, 4 bases at V and 2 bases at J, with 9 bases in the middle. CDR1 and CDR2 from the germline V gene are MGHRA and YSYEKL. CDR3 length: 14 residues.

V gene TRBV2 combines with J gene TRBJ2-1, with 10 bases fitting TRBD2. The germline V gene encodes CDR1 SNHLY and CDR2 FYNNEI. The CDR3 has 15 amino acids. The trim removed 7 bases at V and 0 bases at J, leaving 3 bases unmatched. The CDR3 reads CASTTSGSSYNEQFF. The CDR3 nucleotides are TGTGCCAGCACGACTAGCGGGTCCTCCTACAATGAGCAGTTCTTC.

This clonotype was picked up a small number of times. V gene TRBV5-1 combines with J gene TRBJ2-3; no definite D call. The V gene's germline CDR1 is SGHRS and CDR2 YFSETQ. This CDR3 spans 13 amino acids. V lost 4 bases and J lost 4, with 10 bases in between. The CDR3 is CASSERAADTQYF. The CDR3 DNA sequence: TGCGCCAGCAGCGAAAGGGCGGCAGATACGCAGTATTTT.

The rearrangement uses TRBV5-1 and TRBJ2-7; no clear D. Germline CDR1 reads SGHRS; CDR2 reads YFSETQ. There are 14 residues in the CDR3. Deletions cut 3 bases from V and 0 bases from J, with 10 bases between. Written as DNA, the CDR3 is TGCGCCAGCAGCTCTAACGGTCTCTCCTACGAGCAGTACTTC. As protein: CASSSNGLSYEQYF. The full variable domain, with the rest looked up from reference TRBV5-1 and TRBJ2-7, is KAGVTQTPRYLIKTRGQQVTLSCSPISGHRSVSWYQQTPGQGLQFLFEYFSETQRNKGNFPGRFSGRQFSNSRSEMNVSTLELGDSALYLCASSSNGLSYEQYFGPGTRLTVT.

This clonotype has just one count. The chain employs TRBV7-2 and TRBJ2-7; no clear D. The CDR3 extends over 14 amino acids. CDR1 is SGHTA and CDR2 is FQGNSA in the germline V gene. Trimming shortened V by 1 base and J by 6 bases, and 13 bases separated the two germline ends. The CDR3 sequence: CASSLVGSLREQYF. CDR3 nucleotides: TGTGCCAGCAGCTTAGTTGGCAGTCTCCGCGAGCAGTACTTC.

This clonotype was counted a few times. The J gene is TRBJ2-1, the V gene TRBV4-1; a weak D match, TRBD2 (5 bases). Trimming took off 0 bases at V and 8 bases at J, with 17 bases between the two ends. Per germline, CDR1 MGHRA and CDR2 YSYEKL. The CDR3 length is 16 residues. In DNA, the CDR3 is TGCGCCAGCAGCCAAGAAGGAACGGGAACTCGTTATGAGCAGTTCTTC. Translation: CASSQEGTGTRYEQFF.

The rearrangement links TRBV12-3 or TRBV12-4 to TRBJ1-2; D is uncertain. V gave up 6 bases and J gave up 7 bases, with 12 bases separating them. The CDR3 sequence is 12 residues long. For the CDR3, the DNA is TGTGCCAGCAGGGGCGCCGAGTTTGGCTACACCTTC. Translating gives CASRGAEFGYTF.

This chain connects TRBV27 to TRBJ1-1, with D possibly TRBD1 on 6 matching bases. V shed 0 bases and J shed 3 bases, with 14 bases lying between them. The germline gives CDR1 MNHEY, CDR2 SMNVEV (reference sequence). This CDR3 has 16 residues. The CDR3 spells CASSLSHLGGDTEAFF. Here the CDR3 DNA reads TGTGCCAGCAGTTTATCCCACCTAGGGGGGGACACTGAAGCTTTCTTT.

This clonotype was picked up a small number of times. The chain recombines TRBV19 with TRBJ1-2, with no clear D. V lost 5 bases, J lost 3 bases, and 16 bases lay in between. Germline CDR1 is LNHDA and CDR2 is SQIVND (reference sequence). There are 15 residues in the CDR3. CDR3 protein: CASSHIRVYDYGYTF. CDR3 nucleotide sequence: TGTGCCAGTAGTCATATCCGGGTTTACGACTATGGCTACACCTTC.

The J gene is TRBJ1-5, the V gene TRBV20-1; 10 bases map to TRBD1. This CDR3 spans 13 amino acids. V lost 5 bases, J lost 4 bases, and 2 bases stayed unmatched. Germline-derived CDR1 and CDR2 are DFQATT and SNEGSKA (reference sequence). CDR3 in amino acids: CSALDRGNQPQHF. CDR3 in DNA: TGCAGTGCTTTGGACAGGGGGAATCAGCCCCAGCATTTT.

The genes are TRBV5-1 and TRBJ1-1, with a tentative D call TRBD1 (5 bases). The CDR3 runs 16 residues. The V end lost 1 base, the J end lost 0 bases, and 13 bases lay between the germline ends. CDR1 is SGHRS, CDR2 YFSETQ, per germline. CDR3 bases: TGCGCCAGCAGCTTGACAGGTTTGGGGATGAACACTGAAGCTTTCTTT. It translates to CASSLTGLGMNTEAFF.

In this sample, this clonotype turned up many times. The gene calls are TRBV7-9 and TRBJ1-2, with no clear D. CDR1 SEHNR and CDR2 FQNEAQ come from the germline V gene (reference sequence). The CDR3 runs 14 residues. Trimming removed 5 bases at V and 0 bases at J, with 10 bases between. The CDR3 here is CASSLGPANYGYTF. CDR3 nucleotide sequence: TGTGCCAGCAGCCTAGGACCCGCTAACTATGGCTACACCTTC.

The genes are TRBV9 and TRBJ1-5, with D maybe TRBD1 (5 bases). Between the trimmed V and J ends, which lost 0 bases and 5 bases, there was a span of 9 bases. The CDR3 is made up of 14 amino acids. Germline loops: CDR1 SGDLS, CDR2 YYNGEE. The chain's CDR3 is CASSVDGAHQPQHF. The CDR3 bases are TGTGCCAGCAGCGTAGACGGGGCCCATCAGCCCCAGCATTTT. Using reference TRBV9 and TRBJ1-5 for the parts outside the CDR3, the full variable domain is DSGVTQTPKHLITATGQRVTLRCSPRSGDLSVYWYQQSLDQGLQFLIQYYNGEERAKGNILERFSAQQFPDLHSELNLSSLELGDSALYFCASSVDGAHQPQHFGDGTRLSIL.

This clonotype was seen only a few times. The chain carries TRBV6-1 and TRBJ1-2; TRBD1 is a possible D gene (5 bases). Trimming shortened V by 4 bases and J by 8 bases, and 20 bases separated the two germline ends. The germline gives CDR1 MNHNS, CDR2 SASEGT. CDR3 length: 15 residues. The CDR3 spells CASSVVFGAAEGYTF. The CDR3 nucleotides read TGTGCCAGCAGTGTCGTTTTTGGGGCAGCGGAGGGCTACACCTTC.

The gene calls are TRBV14 and TRBJ2-3; 13 bases are a match to TRBD2. The CDR3 consists of 17 residues. V trimming: 2 bases; J trimming: 3 bases; junction bases outside the gene matches: 5. Germline lookup yields CDR1 SGHDN and CDR2 FVKESK. In nucleotides, the CDR3 is TGTGCCAGCAGCCAACCGGGACTAGCGGGGAAGACAGATACGCAGTATTTT. This gives the protein CASSQPGLAGKTDTQYF.

The chain has TRBV6-2 or TRBV6-3 and TRBJ1-1; unclear D gene. CDR3 length: 10 amino acids. Trimming cost V 6 bases and J 10 bases, with 9 bases left between them. Per germline, CDR1 MNHEY and CDR2 SVGEGT. The CDR3 protein is CASSRERAFF. In DNA, the CDR3 is TGTGCCAGCAGCCGGGAAAGAGCTTTCTTT.

A few counts support this clonotype. The chain links TRBV4-1 to TRBJ2-7; 7 positions agree with TRBD1. The length of the CDR3 is 15 residues. Per germline, CDR1 MGHRA and CDR2 YSYEKL. The ends lost 3 bases at V and 7 bases at J; junction bases unmatched: 12. The CDR3 protein is CASSQTPGTVREQYF. CDR3 nucleotide sequence: TGCGCCAGCAGCCAGACTCCCGGGACAGTTCGGGAGCAGTACTTC.

This clonotype has a handful of counts. The chain joins TRBV29-1 to TRBJ2-3; 7 bases fit TRBD1. Germline V gene lookup returns CDR1 SQVTM and CDR2 ANQGSEA. With 6 bases clipped from V and 4 bases from J, the junction kept 4 bases outside the gene matches. This CDR3 contains 12 residues. CDR3 coding DNA: TGCAGCGTCGACAGGGAGCCAGATACGCAGTATTTT. Protein: CSVDREPDTQYF.

This clonotype has ten or more counts. This rearrangement joins TRBV2 to TRBJ1-3; D gene ambiguous. From germline, CDR1 is SNHLY and CDR2 FYNNEI. This CDR3 spans 16 amino acids. The V and J ends lost 3 bases and 0 bases respectively, with 12 bases between them. CDR3 protein: CASSDGTANSGNTIYF. The CDR3 DNA follows: TGTGCCAGCAGTGATGGAACAGCAAACTCTGGAAACACCATATATTTT.

The chain combines TRBV29-1 with TRBJ2-7; D gene ambiguous. CDR3 length equals 12 residues. Germline-derived CDR1 and CDR2 are SQVTM and ANQGSEA. Trimming stripped 6 bases from V and 6 bases from J, with 15 bases between. CDR3 in amino acids: CSVTLGTFEQYF. The CDR3 coding sequence is TGCAGCGTGACCCTGGGAACCTTCGAGCAGTACTTC.